The entry that follows covers one T cell receptor (beta chain) sequence. Profiled with immunoSEQ multiplex PCR; TCRdb holds only in-frame clones, not every one. Seen here are about 160,000 clones, almost 85% observed once, and the top ten hold 7.5% to 8%. This entry is derived from a study of blood T cell repertoires in COVID-19. Study-level background: Sites in the United States, Italy and Spain provided acute and convalescent COVID-19 samples. T cells, B-cell-depleted T cells, or PBMCs provided the cDNA or gDNA that served as material.

Germline V gene sequence: CDR1 SGHTA, CDR2 FQGNSA. The junction had 4 bases not matched to a gene; V was cut back by 3 bases and J by 1 base. The CDR3 is made up of 17 amino acids. Source material: peripheral blood. The V gene is TRBV7-2, the J gene TRBJ1-6, with 9 bases matching TRBD1. The receptor was isolated from a man aged 35-49 years who had recovered from COVID-19. The CDR3 loop is CASSFTQGASYNSPLHF. As DNA, the CDR3 is TGTGCCAGCAGCTTCACACAGGGGGCTTCCTATAATTCACCCCTCCACTTT.